A selection of T cell receptor beta chains follows, all from one sample in a study of T cells in localized non-small cell lung cancer. Generated by immunoSEQ multiplex PCR, the TCRdb table keeps only in-frame clones and is missing some. This sample carries more than 100,000 clones, around 89% of them seen once, and the ten largest clones take over 1.5%. Material: peripheral blood, obtained before any cancer treatment. The receptors shown here come from a female donor aged 60 or older with stage I lung adenocarcinoma. CDR3s include the opening cysteine and the closing phenylalanine or tryptophan.

>TRBJ2-7|TRBV6-5
CASSSLDRPYEQYF
>TRBJ2-7|TRBV11-1
CASSPSIDQDEQYF
>TRBJ2-1|TRBV11-2
CASSSTARRGEQFF
>TRBJ2-7|TRBV28
CASSPREGRDEQYF
>TRBJ1-4|TRBV13
CASSARGPSEKLFF
>TRBJ1-5|TRBV9
CASSVDGRADQPQHF
>TRBJ2-1|TRBV16
CASSQGLGTGNEQFF
>TRBJ2-3|TRBV11-3
CASSLGGGTDTQYF
>TRBJ2-1|TRBV4-1
CASSRKSYNEQFF
>TRBJ2-1|TRBV7-3
CASSGRTGNLNEQFF
>TRBJ1-1|TRBV9
CASSVAAGTEAFF
>TRBJ2-3|TRBV9
CASSVEDSGRADTQYF
>TRBJ2-7|TRBV7-8
CASSLAGDRFSYEQYF
>TRBJ1-5|TRBV23-1
CASSQSLGTGGNQPQHF
>TRBJ1-1|TRBV6-1
CASTERGRGQAFF
>TRBJ1-2|TRBV18
CASSPFSAANYGYTF
>TRBJ2-2|TRBV29-1
CSVEIPELAERDGELFF
>TRBJ2-1|TRBV19
CASRYRNPNSNEQFF
>TRBJ1-1|TRBV7-3
CASSLYGTNEAFF
>TRBJ1-2|TRBV5-1
CASSFGQYGYTF
>TRBJ2-1|TRBV7-7
CASSLADSPYNEQFF
>TRBJ1-1|TRBV6-1
CASSEAGMNTEAFF
>TRBJ2-1|TRBV5-1
CASSLVDLEWDEQFF
>TRBJ2-1|TRBV11-3
CASSPQWASGGEQFF
>TRBJ1-5|TRBV19
CASSIAGNNQPQHF
>TRBJ1-2|TRBV11-2
CASRSFAREDYGYTF
>TRBJ2-2|TRBV7-8
CASSLKGGGGELFF
>TRBJ2-7|TRBV7-3
CASGQGLGEQYF
>TRBJ1-4|TRBV6-6
CASTLVGGGQEKLFF
>TRBJ2-7|TRBV6-1
CASSEQVTGPYEQYF
>TRBJ2-3|TRBV11-2
CASSLQGTDTQYF
>TRBJ1-2|TRBV5-1
CASRLPGTGDGYTF
>TRBJ2-2|TRBV9
CASSVKVPGELFF
>TRBJ2-3|TRBV19
CASSTASKKGTDTQYF
>TRBJ2-4|TRBV6-5
CASRMTASAKNIQYF
>TRBJ2-2|TRBV5-1
CASKSGLAANTGELFF
>TRBJ1-3|TRBV6-1
CASSEGFERSSGNTIYF
>TRBJ1-1|TRBV7-3
CASSLDRVNTEAFF
>TRBJ2-1|TRBV29-1
CSVGGLAGAGEQFF
>TRBJ2-7|TRBV27
CASSSLQGLSYEQYF